The T cell receptor beta chain described here comes from a study of OX40 agonist ivuxolimab in advanced cancers. Produced via immunoSEQ multiplex PCR; TCRdb's table is partial and in-frame only. The sample lists 50,000 to 70,000 clones, 85% to 90% occurring once. Germline loops: CDR1 MNHEY, CDR2 SMNVEV (reference sequence). The CDR3 runs to 14 residues. V lost 7 bases, J lost 6 bases, and 18 bases lay in between. J is TRBJ1-1 and V is TRBV27, with D tentatively TRBD1 (5 bases). Sequenced here: CD4+ or CD8+ T cells sorted from blood, sampled in a trial of the OX40 agonist ivuxolimab. This clonotype was sampled from an adult with an advanced solid tumor such as melanoma, head and neck, liver or kidney cancer. CDR3 sequence: CASMWVGGQSEAFF. The CDR3 DNA sequence: TGTGCCAGCATGTGGGTCGGGGGTCAGTCTGAAGCTTTCTTT.